These 32 T cell receptor beta chains came from one sample sequenced in a study of breast tumors, draining lymph nodes, adjacent tissues. One entry per CDR3 protein results from TCRdb running MiXCR on the multiplex PCR reads. This repertoire shows tens of thousands of distinct CDR3 sequences, more than 25% found once; its top ten account for roughly 7.3%. Samples came from axillary lymph nodes draining the breast cancer. The specimen was axillary lymph node tissue. These receptors were taken from a female donor with breast cancer. Some clones in this sample may be carry-over from other donors' samples.

In its sample, this clonotype was seen many times. One junction end does not reproduce the germline sequence, and a read error may be involved. The rearrangement links TRBV10-1 to TRBJ2-1; perhaps TRBD1 as D (6 bases). Germline values: CDR1 WNHNN, CDR2 SYGVQD (reference sequence). This CDR3 spans 14 amino acids. The chain's CDR3 is CASSKSGDYGEQFF. Here the CDR3 DNA reads TGCGCCAGCAGTAAGTCAGGGGATTACGGTGAGCAGTTCTTC.

This clonotype was seen many times. The chain recombines TRBV5-1 with TRBJ2-3; D not certain. Trimming took 1 base from V and 4 from J, leaving 10 bases between them. The CDR3 runs 14 residues. Germline lookup yields CDR1 SGHRS and CDR2 YFSETQ. CDR3 coding DNA: TGCGCCAGCAGCTTGCGAGTTTCGGCAGATACGCAGTATTTT. Amino acid sequence: CASSLRVSADTQYF.

Only one count was recorded for this clonotype. The junction departs from germline at one end; a sequencing error may be responsible. The chain carries TRBV10-1 and TRBJ2-1; TRBD2 matches at 13 bases. CDR3 size: 13 residues. Germline CDR1 is WNHNN and CDR2 is SYGVQD (reference sequence). The CDR3 DNA reads TGCGCCAGCGGCCTAGGGACTAGCGGGGAGCGGTTCTTC. Translating it yields CASGLGTSGERFF.

This clonotype came up many times. The rearrangement joins TRBV6-6 to TRBJ2-1; tentatively, D is TRBD2 (6 bases). In germline, CDR1 is MNHNY, CDR2 SVGAGI (reference sequence). V lost 6 bases and J 7 bases, leaving 19 bases between the germline ends. The CDR3 is 15 residues long. In nucleotides, the CDR3 is TGTGCCAGCAGCCCAACGCGGGATAGGGCGAATGAGCAGTTCTTC. Translation: CASSPTRDRANEQFF.

This clonotype was seen at least ten times. The V gene is TRBV7-2, the J gene TRBJ1-6; D gene unclear. This CDR3 contains 14 residues. The V and J ends lost 5 bases and 7 bases respectively, with 12 bases between them. Germline V CDR1 and CDR2: SGHTA, FQGNSA. The CDR3 reads CASSLDFANSPLHF. The CDR3 bases are TGTGCCAGCAGCCTCGACTTTGCGAATTCACCCCTCCACTTT. Full variable domain (remainder filled in from reference TRBV7-2 and TRBJ1-6): GAGVSQSPSNKVTEKGKDVELRCDPISGHTALYWYRQSLGQGLEFLIYFQGNSAPDKSGLPSDRFSAERTGGSVSTLTIQRTQQEDSAVYLCASSLDFANSPLHFGNGTRLTVT.

This clonotype was detected ten times or more. The chain employs TRBV12-3 or TRBV12-4 and TRBJ2-1; TRBD1 aligns across 9 bases. V gave up 4 bases and J gave up 6 bases; unmatched junction bases: 4. The CDR3 consists of 14 residues. The CDR3 sequence is CASSSGTGPNEQFF. CDR3 bases: TGTGCCAGCAGTTCCGGGACAGGGCCCAATGAGCAGTTCTTC.

The rearrangement uses TRBV25-1 and TRBJ2-1; D possibly corresponds to TRBD2 (6 bases). This CDR3 is built from 16 residues. Deletions cut 5 bases from V and 8 bases from J, with 22 bases between. Germline V gene lookup returns CDR1 MGHDK and CDR2 SYGVNS. The CDR3 sequence is CASSPRGVGGSDEQFF. The CDR3, as DNA: TGTGCCAGCAGTCCTAGAGGAGTTGGAGGGAGCGATGAGCAGTTCTTC.

The chain has TRBV5-6 and TRBJ2-7, with D tentatively TRBD2 (6 bases). The CDR3 totals 18 residues. Germline CDR1 and CDR2: SGHDT and YYEEEE. V lost 3 bases, J lost 4 bases, and 26 bases lay in between. CDR3 sequence (DNA): TGTGCCAGCAGCTCATTTGATTCGTGGGGGGAAGATGGTTACGAGCAGTACTTC. This sequence encodes CASSSFDSWGEDGYEQYF.

This clonotype was seen ten or more times. The chain has TRBV15 and TRBJ1-4; D uncertain. Trimming removed 0 bases from V and 7 bases from J, with 18 bases in between. The CDR3 runs 17 residues. Looked up from germline, CDR1 is LNHNV and CDR2 is YYDKDF (reference sequence). In DNA form, the CDR3 reads TGTGCCACCAGCAGAGATGTCCCGGCAGGTGGAGTTGAAAAACTGTTTTTT. It is translated as CATSRDVPAGGVEKLFF.

This clonotype was recorded many times. The rearrangement uses TRBV14 and TRBJ1-3; a possible D gene is TRBD1 (6 bases). Germline CDR1 SGHDN, CDR2 FVKESK. Between the trimmed V and J ends, which lost 3 bases and 1 base, there was a span of 10 bases. The length of the CDR3 is 15 residues. CDR3 sequence reads: CASSQHRVSGNTIYF. DNA for the CDR3: TGTGCCAGCAGCCAGCACAGGGTTTCTGGAAACACCATATATTTT.

This clonotype was seen more than once but under ten times. The chain joins TRBV9 to TRBJ1-2; 7 bases fit TRBD1. CDR3 length equals 13 residues. With V trimmed by 0 bases and J by 5 bases, 1 base remained unmatched. Looked up from germline, CDR1 is SGDLS and CDR2 is YYNGEE. The CDR3 protein is CASSVGTGYGYTF. The CDR3 bases are TGTGCCAGCAGCGTAGGGACAGGTTATGGCTACACCTTC. The complete variable domain, with remaining parts taken from reference TRBV9 and TRBJ1-2, reads DSGVTQTPKHLITATGQRVTLRCSPRSGDLSVYWYQQSLDQGLQFLIQYYNGEERAKGNILERFSAQQFPDLHSELNLSSLELGDSALYFCASSVGTGYGYTFGSGTRLTVV.

This clonotype has just one count. The rearrangement joins TRBV7-2 to TRBJ1-2, with D unclear. Germline V gives CDR1 SGHTA, CDR2 FQGNSA. V was shortened by 5 bases and J by 3 bases, with 10 bases between the two germline ends. This CDR3 is built from 13 residues. This chain's CDR3 is CASSPDGDYGYTF. In DNA form, the CDR3 reads TGTGCCAGCAGCCCTGACGGTGACTATGGCTACACCTTC.

This clonotype was detected ten times or more. The gene calls are TRBV5-1 and TRBJ2-5, with 12 bases identical to TRBD2. V lost 3 bases and J lost 4; bases outside the gene matches: 10. The germline V gene has CDR1 SGHRS and CDR2 YFSETQ. The CDR3 has 17 amino acids. The CDR3 spells CASSSRASGRARETQYF. The CDR3 DNA is TGCGCCAGCAGCTCCCGTGCTAGCGGGAGGGCACGAGAGACCCAGTACTTC. Variable domain in full (rest from reference TRBV5-1 and TRBJ2-5): KAGVTQTPRYLIKTRGQQVTLSCSPISGHRSVSWYQQTPGQGLQFLFEYFSETQRNKGNFPGRFSGRQFSNSRSEMNVSTLELGDSALYLCASSSRASGRARETQYFGPGTRLLVL.

This clonotype has at least ten counts. The genes are TRBV2 and TRBJ1-1; a weak D match, TRBD1 (5 bases). V lost 7 bases and J lost 1, with 10 bases in between. The germline V gene has CDR1 SNHLY and CDR2 FYNNEI. This CDR3 contains 13 residues. CDR3 in amino acids: CASTMQGNTEAFF. The CDR3 DNA reads TGTGCCAGCACTATGCAGGGGAACACTGAAGCTTTCTTT.

This clonotype came up many times. V usage is TRBV29-1 and J usage is TRBJ2-7; 11 bases fit TRBD2. The germline V gene encodes CDR1 SQVTM and CDR2 ANQGSEA. V shed 4 bases, J shed 0 bases, and the junction held 8 bases outside the gene matches. The CDR3 loop spans 16 amino acids. CDR3 nucleotides: TGCAGCGTTGGGGGCCTGACTAGCGGGAACTCCTACGAGCAGTACTTC. Encoded protein: CSVGGLTSGNSYEQYF.

This clonotype was seen more than once but under ten times. The gene calls are TRBV28 and TRBJ1-4; 7 bases align to TRBD1. Losses at the gene ends were 5 bases for V and 4 bases for J; bases not matched to a gene: 7. Germline V gene data show CDR1 as MDHEN and CDR2 as SYDVKM. There are 15 residues in the CDR3. The CDR3 loop reads CASSPTTGFNEKLFF. The CDR3, as DNA: TGTGCCAGCAGTCCAACGACAGGGTTTAATGAAAAACTGTTTTTT.

This clonotype occurred many times. This rearrangement joins TRBV4-2 to TRBJ2-1; 7 bases align to TRBD2. This CDR3 has 16 amino acids. V dropped 4 bases and J dropped 5; count of bases not matched to a gene: 11. The germline CDR1 and CDR2 sequences are LGHNA and YNFKEQ. The CDR3 is CASSPNQAGTNNEQFF. The CDR3 DNA sequence: TGTGCCAGCAGCCCCAACCAAGCGGGGACCAACAATGAGCAGTTCTTC.

The V gene is TRBV10-3, the J gene TRBJ2-5, with TRBD1 identical over 8 bases. The CDR3 covers 18 residues. The J segment lost 2 bases and the V segment lost 2 bases, leaving 13 bases of the junction unmatched. Per the germline V gene, CDR1 is ENHRY and CDR2 is SYGVKD. The CDR3 sequence is CAISETPGGAGWQETQYF. The CDR3 DNA follows: TGTGCCATCAGTGAGACTCCAGGGGGCGCGGGGTGGCAAGAGACCCAGTACTTC.

The table lists this clonotype with many counts. This rearrangement joins TRBV7-3 to TRBJ2-1; 13 bases agree with TRBD2. The V and J ends lost 5 bases and 0 bases, in that order; junction bases with no gene match: 19. CDR3 size: 22 residues. Germline-derived CDR1 and CDR2 are SGHTA and FQGTGA. As DNA, the CDR3 is TGTGCCAGCAGCCGCTCCCCCGGCCCGGGACTAGCGGGAAGAGACTCCTACAATGAGCAGTTCTTC. It is translated as CASSRSPGPGLAGRDSYNEQFF. The full variable domain, its missing parts supplied by reference TRBV7-3 and TRBJ2-1, is GAGVSQTPSNKVTEKGKYVELRCDPISGHTALYWYRQSLGQGPEFLIYFQGTGAADDSGLPNDRFFAVRPEGSVSTLKIQRTERGDSAVYLCASSRSPGPGLAGRDSYNEQFFGPGTRLTVL.

This rearrangement joins TRBV7-6 to TRBJ2-1; 8 bases agree with TRBD2. CDR1 SGHVS and CDR2 FNYEAQ come from the germline V gene. After removal of 6 bases from V and 7 bases from J, the junction contained 8 bases not matched to a gene. CDR3 length: 14 residues. In DNA form, the CDR3 reads TGTGCCAGCAGTGGCGGCGGCGGGAGGAATGAGCAGTTCTTC. Its protein product is CASSGGGGRNEQFF.

The J gene is TRBJ1-2, the V gene TRBV28; tentative D call: TRBD1 (6 bases). This CDR3 has 14 residues. The V gene lost 2 bases and the J gene lost 7 bases, with 14 bases spanning the gap. Per germline, CDR1 MDHEN and CDR2 SYDVKM. The CDR3 DNA reads as TGTGCCAGCAGTTTAGGGGGCAGATTCCGTGGCTACACCTTC. Its translation: CASSLGGRFRGYTF.

The CDR3 reads CASATGGSGNTIYF. CDR3 coding DNA: TGTGCCAGCGCAACCGGGGGCTCTGGAAACACCATATATTTT. The V call is TRBV7-9, the J call TRBJ1-3; D may be TRBD1 (5 bases). CDR1 and CDR2 (germline): SEHNR, FQNEAQ (reference sequence). Trimming shortened V by 8 bases and J by 0 bases, and 11 bases separated the two germline ends. CDR3 length: 14 residues.

This clonotype was recorded a few times. This chain uses TRBV7-9 with TRBJ1-1, with 9 bases that match TRBD1. Unmatched junction bases numbered 11, after V lost 5 bases and J lost 10 bases. This CDR3 spans 14 amino acids. CDR1 and CDR2 from the germline V gene are SEHNR and FQNEAQ (reference sequence). CDR3 loop: CASSQGSGTGLAFF. In DNA form, the CDR3 reads TGTGCCAGCAGCCAAGGCTCCGGGACAGGGTTAGCTTTCTTT.

This clonotype was picked up a small number of times. A clone one base away is much larger, so this may be a read error. Lacking the conserved final phenylalanine or tryptophan, this CDR3 likely reflects a read error. No DNA is shown, since the ends of the CDR3 on it are uncertain; the CDR3 is the one TCRdb lists. This chain joins TRBV7-9 and TRBJ1-2. Termini included, the CDR3 measures 15 amino acids. From germline, CDR1 is SEHNR and CDR2 FQNEAQ (reference sequence). CDR3 in amino acids: CASSLDAGVVYGYPL.

To note about this clonotype: A read error may be the cause here, since a much bigger clone is one base away. The CDR3 carries no conserved terminal phenylalanine or tryptophan, so it likely arises from a read error. The CDR3 DNA is TGTGCCAGCAGCTTAGGTGGGCCCTCTCGGGGCTACACCCTC. Translated, it gives CASSLGGPSRGYTL. The V and J genes are TRBV11-2 and TRBJ1-2; D remains unclear. Germline values: CDR1 SGHAT, CDR2 FQNNGV. CDR3 length: 14 residues. The V and J ends lost 1 base and 8 bases respectively, with 14 bases between them.

This clonotype counts as medium-sized. The chain has TRBV29-1 and TRBJ2-1; D perhaps matches TRBD1 (5 bases). Germline V lookup: CDR1 SQVTM, CDR2 ANQGSEA. This CDR3 is built from 11 residues. V lost 6 bases, J lost 5 bases, and 8 bases lay in between. The CDR3 bases are TGCAGCGTAGGGGCGGACAATGAGCAGTTCTTC. Protein: CSVGADNEQFF.

The rearrangement links TRBV20-1 to TRBJ2-7; 11 bases fit TRBD2. Trimming removed 7 bases from V and 3 bases from J; junction bases left unmatched: 8. Looked up from germline, CDR1 is DFQATT and CDR2 is SNEGSKA (reference sequence). The length of the CDR3 is 14 residues. The CDR3 DNA is TGCAGTGTTCTGACTAGCGGGAAGATCTACGAGCAGTACTTC. Encoded protein: CSVLTSGKIYEQYF.

This clonotype showed up many times. The rearrangement joins TRBV7-8 to TRBJ2-2; 9 bases are a match to TRBD1. The CDR3 runs 14 residues. The germline gives CDR1 SGHVS, CDR2 FQNEAQ. After removal of 8 bases from V and 4 bases from J, the junction contained 5 bases not matched to a gene. The CDR3: CASGQGSGTGELFF. The CDR3 bases are TGTGCCAGCGGACAGGGGTCGGGCACCGGGGAGCTGTTTTTT.

This clonotype has at least ten counts. This chain links TRBV5-6 with TRBJ1-2; D gene unclear. Germline lookup yields CDR1 SGHDT and CDR2 YYEEEE. The CDR3 has 13 residues. V lost 2 bases and J lost 4, with 9 bases in between. The CDR3 bases are TGTGCCAGCAGCTTTCCCCAGATCTATGGCTACACCTTC. Its translation: CASSFPQIYGYTF. Filled out from reference TRBV5-6 and TRBJ1-2, the complete variable domain reads DAGVTQSPTHLIKTRGQQVTLRCSPKSGHDTVSWYQQALGQGPQFIFQYYEEEERQRGNFPDRFSGHQFPNYSSELNVNALLLGDSALYLCASSFPQIYGYTFGSGTRLTVV.

Ten or more counts support this clonotype. The chain joins TRBV27 to TRBJ2-7; D might be TRBD2 (6 bases). The CDR3 consists of 15 residues. The germline V gene has CDR1 MNHEY and CDR2 SMNVEV (reference sequence). Trimming took 2 bases from V and 5 from J, leaving 16 bases between them. CDR3: CASSLGGRSADEQYF. Written as DNA, the CDR3 is TGTGCCAGCAGTTTAGGGGGGAGATCTGCCGACGAGCAGTACTTC.

This clonotype was detected ten times or more. The chain employs TRBV2 and TRBJ2-7; TRBD2 matches 14 bases. The CDR3 loop spans 15 amino acids. CDR1 and CDR2 from the germline V gene are SNHLY and FYNNEI. Trimming took 6 bases from V and 7 from J; bases not matched to a gene: 8. CDR3 coding DNA: TGTGCCAGCAGGATAGGACTAGCGGGAGGTTGGGAGCAGTACTTC. Translating gives CASRIGLAGGWEQYF.

The CDR3 coding sequence is TGTGCCAGCAGTGAAGCGCAGGGCAGTGGCACAGATACGCAGTATTTT. Its translation is CASSEAQGSGTDTQYF. The V and J genes are TRBV6-1 and TRBJ2-3, with D tentatively TRBD1 (5 bases). CDR3 length: 16 residues. Germline values: CDR1 MNHNS, CDR2 SASEGT. Trimming cost V 0 bases and J 1 base, with 11 bases left between them.